This T cell receptor beta chain was retrieved from a study of T cells in Graves' hyperthyroidism and ophthalmopathy. Many counts were recorded for this clonotype. What it binds is not known. Study-level results: Blood samples included most of the expanded thyroid clonotypes exceeding 0.001.

Patients between 18 and 65 years old had hyperthyroidism, newly diagnosed and lasting under 2 months. Patients showing uncontrolled infection, other autoimmune disease, pregnancy or lactation were ineligible. PBMCs were collected from an approximately 9.3 ml volume of fresh peripheral blood. TCR beta CDR3 region amplification was performed from RNA transcripts. The TCR CDR3 was amplified in a first-round RT-PCR using the HTBI primer set. A single record per CDR3 protein comes from TCRdb applying MiXCR to the multiplex PCR reads. The repertoire consists of under 350,000 distinct CDR3 sequences, with 21% occurring once and the leading ten covering around half. CDR1 DFQATT and CDR2 SNEGSKA come from the germline V gene (reference sequence). The CDR3 is 12 residues long. Unmatched junction bases numbered 3, after V lost 3 bases and J lost 6 bases.

Sequenced: blood. The rearrangement uses TRBV20-1 and TRBJ2-5; 8 nucleotides agree with TRBD1. The origin of this receptor is a woman aged 50 to 60 with Graves' hyperthyroidism. CDR3 in amino acids: CSARTGDKTQYF. As DNA, the CDR3 is TGCAGTGCTAGGACAGGGGACAAGACCCAGTACTTC.